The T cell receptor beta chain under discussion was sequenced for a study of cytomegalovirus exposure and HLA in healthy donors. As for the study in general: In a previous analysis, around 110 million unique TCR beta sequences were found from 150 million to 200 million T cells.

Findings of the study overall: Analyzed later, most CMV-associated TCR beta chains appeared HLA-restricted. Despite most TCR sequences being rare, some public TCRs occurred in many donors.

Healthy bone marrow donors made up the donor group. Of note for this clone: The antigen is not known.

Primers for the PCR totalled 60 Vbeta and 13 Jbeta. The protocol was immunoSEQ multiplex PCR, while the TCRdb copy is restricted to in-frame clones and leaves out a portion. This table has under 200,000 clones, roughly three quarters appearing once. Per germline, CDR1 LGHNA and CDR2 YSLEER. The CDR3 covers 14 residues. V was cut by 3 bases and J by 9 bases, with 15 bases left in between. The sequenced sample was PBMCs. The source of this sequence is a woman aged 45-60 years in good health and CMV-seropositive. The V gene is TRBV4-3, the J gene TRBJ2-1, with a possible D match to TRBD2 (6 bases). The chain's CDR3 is CASSQHGLKAEQFF. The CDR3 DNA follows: TGCGCCAGCAGCCAGCACGGACTAAAAGCTGAGCAGTTCTTC.